Included here is one TCR beta chain sequence, with context. Germline V gene data show CDR1 as SGDLS and CDR2 as YYNGEE. V was cut by 4 bases and J by 2 bases, with 16 bases left in between. The CDR3 is 15 residues long. These data originate in a study of blood T cell repertoires in COVID-19. Overall study context: The origin of the acute and convalescent COVID-19 samples was the United States, Italy and Spain.

Some clones are missing from TCRdb's copy, which holds only in-frame ones; the method was immunoSEQ multiplex PCR. Among around 280,000 clones listed, around nine tenths were seen once. Sequenced: PBMCs or T cells enriched from blood (not recorded which). The clonotype comes from a woman in her thirties or forties who had recovered from COVID-19. The chain links TRBV9 to TRBJ2-7; D perhaps matches TRBD2 (5 bases). The CDR3 DNA sequence: TGTGCCAGCAGCCCCCGCGAGGGCGCCACCTACGAGCAGTACTTC. Translated: CASSPREGATYEQYF.